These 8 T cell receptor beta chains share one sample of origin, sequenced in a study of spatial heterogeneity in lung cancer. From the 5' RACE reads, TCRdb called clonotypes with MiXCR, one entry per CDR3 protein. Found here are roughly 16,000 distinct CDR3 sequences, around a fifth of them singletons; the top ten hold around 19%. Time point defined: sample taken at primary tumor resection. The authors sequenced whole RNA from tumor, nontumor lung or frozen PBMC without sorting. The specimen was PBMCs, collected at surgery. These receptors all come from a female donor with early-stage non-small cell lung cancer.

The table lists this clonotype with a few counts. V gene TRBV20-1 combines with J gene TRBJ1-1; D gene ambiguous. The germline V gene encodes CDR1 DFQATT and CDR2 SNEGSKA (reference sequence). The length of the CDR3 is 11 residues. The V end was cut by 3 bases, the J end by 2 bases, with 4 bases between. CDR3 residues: CSARGNTEAFF. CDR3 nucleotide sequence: TGCAGTGCTAGGGGAAACACTGAAGCTTTCTTT.

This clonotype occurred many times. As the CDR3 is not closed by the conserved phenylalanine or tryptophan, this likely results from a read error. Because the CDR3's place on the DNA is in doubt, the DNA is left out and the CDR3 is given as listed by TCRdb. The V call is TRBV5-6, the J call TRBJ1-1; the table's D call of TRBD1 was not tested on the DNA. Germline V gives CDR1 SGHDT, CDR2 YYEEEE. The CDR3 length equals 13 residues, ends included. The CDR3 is CASSLMSGQGTLS.

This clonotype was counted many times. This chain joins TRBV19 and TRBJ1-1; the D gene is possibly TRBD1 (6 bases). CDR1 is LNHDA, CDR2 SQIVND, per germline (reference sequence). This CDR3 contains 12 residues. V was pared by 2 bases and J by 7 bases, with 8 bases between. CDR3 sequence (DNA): TGTGCCAGTAGTATAAGAGGGGGTGAAGCTTTCTTT. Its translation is CASSIRGGEAFF.

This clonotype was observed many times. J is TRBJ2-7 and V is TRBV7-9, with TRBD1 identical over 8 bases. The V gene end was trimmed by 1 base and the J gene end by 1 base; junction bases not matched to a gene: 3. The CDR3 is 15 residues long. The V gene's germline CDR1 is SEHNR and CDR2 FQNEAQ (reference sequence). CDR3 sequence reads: CASSLVQGASYEQYF. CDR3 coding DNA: TGTGCCAGCAGCTTAGTTCAGGGGGCTTCCTACGAGCAGTACTTC.

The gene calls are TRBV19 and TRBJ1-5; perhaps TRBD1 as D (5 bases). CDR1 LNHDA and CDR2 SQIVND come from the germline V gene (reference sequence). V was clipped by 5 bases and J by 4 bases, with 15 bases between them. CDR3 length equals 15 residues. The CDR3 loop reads CASSLPRGTNQPQHF. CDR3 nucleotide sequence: TGTGCCAGTAGTCTCCCCCGGGGGACTAATCAGCCCCAGCATTTT. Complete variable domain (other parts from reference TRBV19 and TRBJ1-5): DGGITQSPKYLFRKEGQNVTLSCEQNLNHDAMYWYRQDPGQGLRLIYYSQIVNDFQKGDIAEGYSVSREKKESFPLTVTSAQKNPTAFYLCASSLPRGTNQPQHFGDGTRLSIL.

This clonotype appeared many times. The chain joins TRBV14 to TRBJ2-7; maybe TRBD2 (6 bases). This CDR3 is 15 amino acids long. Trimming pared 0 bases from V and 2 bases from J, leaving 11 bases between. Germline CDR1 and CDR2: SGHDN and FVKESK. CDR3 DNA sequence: TGTGCCAGCAGCCAAGATAGGAGGGGAACCTACGAGCAGTACTTC. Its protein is CASSQDRRGTYEQYF.

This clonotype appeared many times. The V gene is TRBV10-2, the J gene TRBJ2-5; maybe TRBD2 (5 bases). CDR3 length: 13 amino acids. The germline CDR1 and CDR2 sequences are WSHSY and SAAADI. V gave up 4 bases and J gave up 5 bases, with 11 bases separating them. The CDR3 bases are TGCGCCAGCAGTGGCCTAGAGCGGGAGACCCAGTACTTC. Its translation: CASSGLERETQYF.

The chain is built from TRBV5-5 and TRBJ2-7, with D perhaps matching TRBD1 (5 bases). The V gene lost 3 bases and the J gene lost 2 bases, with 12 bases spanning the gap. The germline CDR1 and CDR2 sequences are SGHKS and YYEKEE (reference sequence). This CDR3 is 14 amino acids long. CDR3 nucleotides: TGTGCCAGCAGCTCAGGGCAACGTGCCTACGAGCAGTACGTC. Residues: CASSSGQRAYEQYV.